This section outlines one T cell receptor beta chain sequence together with its context. Source study methods: Amplifying reference gene primers gave estimates of nucleated cell counts. Assay: immunoSEQ multiplex PCR; the TCRdb copy retains only in-frame clones and omits some. V, J and clone size derive from that table, while D and trimming were established from the DNA sequence. In the table there are over 150,000 clones, approximately 83% of which are singletons. The data stem from a study of blood T cell repertoires in COVID-19. Trimming removed 1 base from V and 7 bases from J; junction bases left unmatched: 13. CDR1 is SGDLS, CDR2 YYNGEE, per germline. The CDR3 spans 16 residues.

The V and J genes are TRBV9 and TRBJ1-1; 7 nucleotides line up with TRBD1. The clonotype was recovered from a woman aged 55-70 years with acute or convalescent COVID-19. The sequenced sample was peripheral blood. CDR3 sequence reads: CASSVHEGQRPVEAFF. The CDR3 DNA reads TGTGCCAGCAGCGTACACGAGGGACAGCGACCTGTTGAAGCTTTCTTT.